A selection of T cell receptor beta chains follows, all from one sample in a study of blood T cell repertoires in COVID-19. TCRdb keeps only in-frame clones here, not all; method: immunoSEQ multiplex PCR. The top ten hold nearly 15% of the sample, which has about 170,000 clones, 80% to 90% seen once. The sample consisted of PBMCs or T cells enriched from blood (not recorded which). These TCRs come from a man in his fifties or sixties who had recovered from COVID-19. CDR3s include the opening cysteine and the closing phenylalanine or tryptophan. Each record gives: CDR3 DNA, CDR3 protein, V gene, D gene, J gene, clone size. A D gene is named only where the DNA matches it firmly. A clone size is listed for some rows: how often the clone was seen (once, few, many), or a class if it is expanded.

TGTGCCATCAGACAAGGAGGGGACGTGCCTCGCCTCCGGGAAGCTTTCTTT | CAIRQGGDVPRLREAFF | TRBV10-3 | NA | TRBJ1-1 | NA
TGCGCCAGCAGTGAACTAGCGGGGGGCTACAATGAGCAGTTCTTC | CASSELAGGYNEQFF | TRBV10-1 | TRBD2 | TRBJ2-1 | once
TGTGCCAGCAGTTTAAGTATAGGGGTCGAAGGCTACACCTTC | CASSLSIGVEGYTF | TRBV28 | NA | TRBJ1-2 | NA
TGTGCCAGCAGCCCCGACCGGAGGAACACTGAAGCTTTCTTT | CASSPDRRNTEAFF | TRBV5-6 | NA | TRBJ1-1 | NA
TGTGCCAGCAGTTTAATACAGGGGTCCAATCAGCCCCAGCATTTT | CASSLIQGSNQPQHF | TRBV28 | TRBD1 | TRBJ1-5 | few
TGTGCCAGCAGCCCGGACAGGGTCTATGGCTACACCTTC | CASSPDRVYGYTF | TRBV12-3/TRBV12-4 | TRBD1 | TRBJ1-2 | NA
TGTGCCAGCAGCTTAGTCGGAGCTTATAGCAATCAGCCCCAGCATTTT | CASSLVGAYSNQPQHF | TRBV7-2 | NA | TRBJ1-5 | NA
TGTGCCAGCCTCCAGGATTCACCCCTCCACTTT | CASLQDSPLHF | TRBV28 | NA | TRBJ1-6 | NA
TGTGCCAGCAGCCAGGCGGGACTAGCGGGGGGTCTCGGAGATACGCAGTATTTT | CASSQAGLAGGLGDTQYF | TRBV11-2 | TRBD2 | TRBJ2-3 | NA
TGTGCCTGGAGGGCAAGACAGGAGGCCTCCTTTAGCAATCAGCCCCAGCATTTT | CAWRARQEASFSNQPQHF | TRBV30 | NA | TRBJ1-5 | NA
TGTGCCAGCAGCTCCCCGACTAGCGGGGGGGCATCTACGCAGTATTTT | CASSSPTSGGASTQYF | TRBV5-4 | TRBD2 | TRBJ2-3 | NA
TGTGCCAGCAGTTTGACCCGGGACAAGGCTTTCTTT | CASSLTRDKAFF | TRBV28 | NA | TRBJ1-1 | NA
TGTGCCAGCAGCTACGGGGGACCCGGAGCCATTCAGTACTTC | CASSYGGPGAIQYF | TRBV7-2 | NA | TRBJ2-4 | NA
TGTGCCAGCAGCCAAGATCTGGAGGGAGAAGCTTTCTTT | CASSQDLEGEAFF | TRBV3-1/TRBV3-2 | NA | TRBJ1-1 | once
TGCGCCAGCAGTCGACAGGATGAAGCTTTCTTT | CASSRQDEAFF | TRBV10-1 | NA | TRBJ1-1 | NA
TGTGCCATCAGTCCGGGACAGCAGCAGCACGAGCAGTACTTC | CAISPGQQQHEQYF | TRBV10-3 | TRBD1 | TRBJ2-7 | NA
TGTGCCAGCAGCAAACAGGGGAACATGAACACTGAAGCTTTCTTT | CASSKQGNMNTEAFF | TRBV7-8 | TRBD1 | TRBJ1-1 | once
TGTGCCACCAGTGATAGGACAGGGCTGGGTGAAGCTTTCTTT | CATSDRTGLGEAFF | TRBV24-1 | TRBD1 | TRBJ1-1 | NA
TGCGCCAGCAGCTTGGCAGGGCCAATAATGGGAGAAAAACTGTTTTTT | CASSLAGPIMGEKLFF | TRBV5-1 | NA | TRBJ1-4 | NA
TGTGCCACCAGCAGGGGACTAGCGGGGACAGAGACCCAGTACTTC | CATSRGLAGTETQYF | TRBV15 | TRBD2 | TRBJ2-5 | NA
TGCAGCGTCCAAATCACAGGGGGCTCTAATGAAAAACTGTTTTTT | CSVQITGGSNEKLFF | TRBV29-1 | TRBD1 | TRBJ1-4 | NA
TGTGCCAGCAGCTTAAATAGGGGGTCCTACGAGCAGTACTTC | CASSLNRGSYEQYF | TRBV7-2 | NA | TRBJ2-7 | NA
TGTGCCAGCTCAACGGACAGGGGGAACACTGAAGCTTTCTTT | CASSTDRGNTEAFF | TRBV18 | TRBD1 | TRBJ1-1 | NA
TGCAGCGTTGCAGGGGTTGGTACAGATACGCAGTATTTT | CSVAGVGTDTQYF | TRBV29-1 | NA | TRBJ2-3 | once
TGTGCCAGCAGTGGCAGGGCGTTGGCTGAAGCTTTCTTT | CASSGRALAEAFF | TRBV2 | NA | TRBJ1-1 | NA
TGTGCCAGCAGCGCGTACAGGGGGCTTTTAGCGGACACTGAAGCTTTCTTT | CASSAYRGLLADTEAFF | TRBV7-3 | TRBD1 | TRBJ1-1 | once
TGTGCCAGCAGCTTGACGGGGGAAGGTACAAAGACCCAGTACTTC | CASSLTGEGTKTQYF | TRBV5-4 | NA | TRBJ2-5 | NA
TGCGCCAGCAGCTTGGCCGGGGCAGATACGCAGTATTTT | CASSLAGADTQYF | TRBV5-1 | NA | TRBJ2-3 | NA
TGTGCCAGCAGTTACACTGGGGCCAGTGAAAAACTGTTTTTT | CASSYTGASEKLFF | TRBV6-5 | NA | TRBJ1-4 | NA
TGTGCCAGTAGTTTGACAGGGGGGAATTCACCCCTCCACTTT | CASSLTGGNSPLHF | TRBV19 | TRBD1 | TRBJ1-6 | NA
TGTGCCAGCAGCAACCGGACAGGGGGCGTGGAGAACACTGAAGCTTTCTTT | CASSNRTGGVENTEAFF | TRBV21-1 | NA | TRBJ1-1 | NA
TGTGCCAGCAGTTCCGTCTACGAGCAGTACTTC | CASSSVYEQYF | TRBV28 | NA | TRBJ2-7 | NA
TGTGCCAGCAGTCCCCCGGCGGGGGAAGGTTCACCCCTCCACTTT | CASSPPAGEGSPLHF | TRBV6-5 | NA | TRBJ1-6 | NA
TGTGCCAGCAGTCCCGGGGGGCAGTGGGAGCAGTACTTC | CASSPGGQWEQYF | TRBV25-1 | NA | TRBJ2-7 | NA
TGTGCCAGCAGCTCGATGGGACAGGGTTTGAACACTGAAGCTTTCTTT | CASSSMGQGLNTEAFF | TRBV7-8 | TRBD1 | TRBJ1-1 | NA
TGTGCCAGCAGTGAACACAGGGGGCTCAACTACGAGCAGTACTTC | CASSEHRGLNYEQYF | TRBV25-1 | TRBD1 | TRBJ2-7 | NA
TGCGCCAGCAGCGAGCAAGCTTCGGGAGCCGGTCAGCCCCAGCATTTT | CASSEQASGAGQPQHF | TRBV4-1 | NA | TRBJ1-5 | NA
TGCAGTGCTAGTGGGGGGCTGCACACCGGGGAGCTGTTTTTT | CSASGGLHTGELFF | TRBV20-1 | NA | TRBJ2-2 | NA
TGCGCCAGCAGCGGTCAGGGGGCGGACATGAACACTGAAGCTTTCTTT | CASSGQGADMNTEAFF | TRBV5-1 | TRBD1 | TRBJ1-1 | NA
TGTGCCAGCAGTTTTTTCGGGGGTGGTGAAAAACTGTTTTTT | CASSFFGGGEKLFF | TRBV27 | NA | TRBJ1-4 | NA
TGTGCCAGCAGCCCCGCAGGGCTGTCTCGCGAGCAGTACTTC | CASSPAGLSREQYF | TRBV7-9 | NA | TRBJ2-7 | NA
TGTGCCAGCTCACCACCCAGGGGAGAGACCCAGTACTTC | CASSPPRGETQYF | TRBV18 | NA | TRBJ2-5 | NA
TGCGCCAGCAGTTCAGCGGGATCCTACGAGCAGTACTTC | CASSSAGSYEQYF | TRBV10-2 | TRBD2 | TRBJ2-7 | NA
TGCGCCAGCAGACTACAGGGGACGACAGATACGCAGTATTTT | CASRLQGTTDTQYF | TRBV5-1 | TRBD1 | TRBJ2-3 | NA
TGTGCCAGTAGTAAAGGACAGCCCTATAATTCACCCCTCCACTTT | CASSKGQPYNSPLHF | TRBV19 | NA | TRBJ1-6 | NA
TGTGCCAGCAGCTCAGGGGAGGGGAAGCTTAATGAAAAACTGTTTTTT | CASSSGEGKLNEKLFF | TRBV28 | NA | TRBJ1-4 | NA
TGTGCCAGCAGTATCGAAATTCGGGGCAATCAGCCCCAGCATTTT | CASSIEIRGNQPQHF | TRBV2 | NA | TRBJ1-5 | NA
TGTGCCAGCAGCTTGGACAGGCAGCGCACAGATACGCAGTATTTT | CASSLDRQRTDTQYF | TRBV5-4 | NA | TRBJ2-3 | NA
TGTGCCAGCAGCCGGGGACTAGCGGGGGGATACAATGAGCAGTTCTTC | CASSRGLAGGYNEQFF | TRBV3-1/TRBV3-2 | TRBD2 | TRBJ2-1 | NA
TGTGCCAGCAGTCAACCCAGGGACAGGGGAGGAGAGCAGTACTTC | CASSQPRDRGGEQYF | TRBV6-5 | TRBD1 | TRBJ2-7 | NA
TGTGCCAGCAGCTCAACTAGCGGGGGGTCCGATGAGCAGTTCTTC | CASSSTSGGSDEQFF | TRBV7-9 | TRBD2 | TRBJ2-1 | NA
TGTGCCAGCTCACCGAGTACAGTGAACACTGAAGCTTTCTTT | CASSPSTVNTEAFF | TRBV18 | NA | TRBJ1-1 | NA
TGTGCCAGCAGTTTGGCCGGGACAGGGTTTGGCTACACCTTC | CASSLAGTGFGYTF | TRBV6-5 | TRBD1 | TRBJ1-2 | once
TGTGCCAGCTCCATCCGACAGGTAGATACGATCATGAACACTGAAGCTTTCTTT | CASSIRQVDTIMNTEAFF | TRBV18 | NA | TRBJ1-1 | NA
TGTGCCAGCAGGGATACCGGACAGGGGGCGTATAATGAAAAACTGTTTTTT | CASRDTGQGAYNEKLFF | TRBV7-9 | TRBD1 | TRBJ1-4 | NA
TGTGCCATCAGTGAGTCGAGTGCGGCCGAGCAGTACTTC | CAISESSAAEQYF | TRBV10-3 | NA | TRBJ2-7 | NA
TGTGCCAGCTCACCACCACAGACCAATTCACCCCTCCACTTT | CASSPPQTNSPLHF | TRBV18 | NA | TRBJ1-6 | NA
TGTGCCAGCAGCGTAGGGCAGGGGGTTATGAACACTGAAGCTTTCTTT | CASSVGQGVMNTEAFF | TRBV9 | TRBD1 | TRBJ1-1 | once
TGTGCCAGCAGCCCTTCCGAGCAGTACTTC | CASSPSEQYF | TRBV9 | NA | TRBJ2-7 | NA
TGTGCCAGCAGCGGTGGGGGCGTCTATGGCTACACCTTC | CASSGGGVYGYTF | TRBV3-1/TRBV3-2 | NA | TRBJ1-2 | once